These 16 T cell receptor beta chains came from one sample sequenced in a study of blood T cell repertoires in COVID-19. The table came from immunoSEQ multiplex PCR; TCRdb's copy has only in-frame clones and leaves some out. Altogether 150,000 to 200,000 clones are present, about 83% being singletons, with the ten largest covering approximately 15%. The sequenced sample consisted of peripheral blood. Source of these receptors: a woman of 80 years or more with acute or convalescent COVID-19.

V gene TRBV2 combines with J gene TRBJ1-3; D is ambiguous. The CDR3 has 17 residues. Trimming cost V 6 bases and J 2 bases, with 20 bases left between them. The V gene's germline CDR1 is SNHLY and CDR2 FYNNEI. In DNA form, the CDR3 reads TGTGCCAGCAGCACTCCTGCGACCCTAGGAACTGGAAACACCATATATTTT. Translation: CASSTPATLGTGNTIYF.

The chain couples TRBV7-9 to TRBJ2-1; a weak D match, TRBD2 (6 bases). The germline V gene has CDR1 SEHNR and CDR2 FQNEAQ (reference sequence). This CDR3 spans 13 amino acids. V lost 8 bases and J lost 0, with 8 bases in between. CDR3 region: CASGTSSYNEQFF. CDR3 coding DNA: TGTGCCAGCGGGACTTCCTCCTACAATGAGCAGTTCTTC. Complete variable domain (other parts from reference TRBV7-9 and TRBJ2-1): DTGVSQNPRHKITKRGQNVTFRCDPISEHNRLYWYRQTLGQGPEFLTYFQNEAQLEKSRLLSDRFSAERPKGSFSTLEIQRTEQGDSAMYLCASGTSSYNEQFFGPGTRLTVL.

In DNA form, the CDR3 reads TGTGCCGGGAGGGGACGTTCGGACTATGGCTACACCTTC. It encodes CAGRGRSDYGYTF. The rearrangement uses TRBV6-5 and TRBJ1-2; tentatively, D is TRBD1 (5 bases). V gave up 11 bases and J gave up 3 bases, with 16 bases separating them. This CDR3 comprises 13 residues. Germline values: CDR1 MNHEY, CDR2 SVGAGI.

The V and J genes are TRBV5-1 and TRBJ2-3; tentatively, D is TRBD2 (5 bases). The CDR3 covers 14 residues. The germline V gene encodes CDR1 SGHRS and CDR2 YFSETQ. V was clipped by 0 bases and J by 3 bases, with 8 bases between them. The CDR3 DNA is TGCGCCAGCAGCTTGGACCCGGGGACAGATACGCAGTATTTT. This sequence encodes CASSLDPGTDTQYF.

The rearrangement links TRBV30 to TRBJ2-1; 10 bases map to TRBD2. V gave up 3 bases and J gave up 7 bases; unmatched junction bases: 18. There are 18 residues in the CDR3. Germline values: CDR1 GTSNPN, CDR2 SVGIG (reference sequence). The CDR3 loop is CAWSPPLAGDLIGNEQFF. CDR3 DNA sequence: TGTGCCTGGAGCCCACCCCTAGCGGGAGACCTGATAGGTAATGAGCAGTTCTTC. The whole variable domain, remainder taken from reference TRBV30 and TRBJ2-1, is SQTIHQWPATLVQPVGSPLSLECTVEGTSNPNLYWYRQAAGRGLQLLFYSVGIGQISSEVPQNLSASRPQDRQFILSSKKLLLSDSGFYLCAWSPPLAGDLIGNEQFFGPGTRLTVL.

The chain uses TRBV11-1 and TRBJ2-3, with D maybe TRBD2 (6 bases). Germline lookup yields CDR1 SGHAT and CDR2 FQDESV (reference sequence). The CDR3 has 16 residues. The V and J ends lost 4 bases and 2 bases respectively, with 16 bases between them. The CDR3 nucleotides are TGTGCCAGCAGCTCTCGGGACTCAGCCTACACAGATACGCAGTATTTT. Protein product: CASSSRDSAYTDTQYF.

This sequence joins TRBV3-1 (or the pseudogene TRBV3-2) and TRBJ1-4, with 8 bases matching TRBD1. The CDR3 consists of 14 residues. The germline CDR1 and CDR2 sequences are LGHDT and YNNKEL (reference sequence). The ends lost 2 bases at V and 5 bases at J; junction bases unmatched: 1. In nucleotides, the CDR3 is TGTGCCAGCAGCCAACGGACAGGGAATGAAAAACTGTTTTTT. Translated, it gives CASSQRTGNEKLFF.

The CDR3 region is CATSPGAGAPGNTIYF. The CDR3 DNA reads as TGTGCCACCAGCCCAGGAGCGGGGGCGCCTGGAAACACCATATATTTT. This chain connects TRBV15 to TRBJ1-3; D may be TRBD1 (6 bases). In germline, CDR1 is LNHNV, CDR2 YYDKDF (reference sequence). CDR3 length: 16 amino acids. Trimming took 5 bases from V and 2 from J, leaving 16 bases between them.

The V gene is TRBV21-1, the J gene TRBJ1-1; the DNA was not used to check the table's D call, TRBD1. TRBV21-1 is a listed pseudogene. The CDR3 is 14 amino acids. The CDR3 DNA is TGTGCCAGCAGCAGGACAGGGTATAACACTGAAGCTTTCTTT. This translates into CASSRTGYNTEAFF.

The genes are TRBV5-1 and TRBJ1-1; 7 bases match TRBD1. The CDR3 is 14 residues long. Germline V gene sequence: CDR1 SGHRS, CDR2 YFSETQ. J lost 10 bases, V lost 6 bases, and 15 bases had no gene match. The CDR3 DNA sequence: TGCGCCAGCACCCCCGTAGGGGGCCAATCTCGAGCTTTCTTT. Translation: CASTPVGGQSRAFF.

The rearrangement links TRBV10-2 to TRBJ1-1; tentatively, D is TRBD1 (5 bases). The V end lost 3 bases, the J end lost 1 base, and 9 bases lay between the germline ends. The CDR3 spans 14 residues. Germline-derived CDR1 and CDR2 are WSHSY and SAAADI. This CDR3 reads CASSEGHQNTEAFF. In nucleotides, the CDR3 is TGCGCCAGCAGTGAAGGACACCAGAACACTGAAGCTTTCTTT.

V usage is TRBV5-1 and J usage is TRBJ2-2, with D tentatively TRBD1 (5 bases). Germline lookup yields CDR1 SGHRS and CDR2 YFSETQ. V was pared by 1 base and J by 5 bases, with 15 bases between. There are 16 residues in the CDR3. The CDR3 nucleotides are TGCGCCAGCAGCTTGCTCGCCCAGGGTCGTACCGGGGAGCTGTTTTTT. Its protein is CASSLLAQGRTGELFF.

This clone appeared a few times. The chain uses TRBV6-5 and TRBJ1-5; 8 bases agree with TRBD1. This CDR3 is built from 13 residues. The ends lost 6 bases at V and 3 bases at J; junction bases unmatched: 1. CDR1 and CDR2 from the germline V gene are MNHEY and SVGAGI. DNA of the CDR3: TGTGCCAGCAGGCAGGGGGCCAATCAGCCCCAGCATTTT. It translates to CASRQGANQPQHF.

CDR3 amino acids: CASSFIVRHGEHYGYTF. The CDR3 nucleotides are TGTGCCAGCTCATTTATTGTCCGCCATGGAGAGCACTATGGCTACACCTTC. This chain connects TRBV27 to TRBJ1-2; no clear D. The germline gives CDR1 MNHEY, CDR2 SMNVEV (reference sequence). The ends were cut back, 8 bases at V and 3 bases at J, with 25 bases in the middle. The length of the CDR3 is 17 residues.

This rearrangement joins TRBV29-1 to TRBJ2-7; 8 nucleotides agree with TRBD1. V shed 4 bases and J 3 bases; nucleotides not matched to a gene: 2. CDR1 is SQVTM, CDR2 ANQGSEA, per germline. This CDR3 region has 12 residues. CDR3 protein: CSVGQGNYEQYF. The DNA of the CDR3 is TGCAGCGTTGGACAGGGGAACTACGAGCAGTACTTC.

This chain joins TRBV5-4 and TRBJ2-1; possibly TRBD1 for D (6 bases). This CDR3 region has 13 residues. CDR1 and CDR2 (germline): SGHNT, YYREEE (reference sequence). V shed 0 bases and J shed 7 bases, with 8 bases lying between them. CDR3 nucleotide sequence: TGTGCCAGCAGCTTGGCAGGGGTGAATGAGCAGTTCTTC. This gives the protein CASSLAGVNEQFF.